One T cell receptor (beta chain) is described in this entry. The antigen is unknown. Germline V gives CDR1 SGHTS, CDR2 YDEGEE. V lost 0 bases and J lost 4, with 8 bases in between. The CDR3 covers 13 residues. This sample was included in a study of shared clonotypes between healthy human individuals. Findings and caveats of the study: It was only blood that was sampled, and tissue repertoires likely differ. Relative to memory subsets, naive subsets generally showed larger estimated richness.

TCRdb's copy holds only in-frame clones and misses some; the assay was immunoSEQ multiplex PCR. The data hold nearly 2 million clones, with about 95% observed a single time. CD8 cells regarded as naive lacked CD45RO, were positively chosen for CCR7, and omitted terminally differentiated effector memory CD45RA+ cells. Specimen: naive CD8+ T cells sorted from blood. The sequence was collected from a man aged 18 to 35 in good health. J is TRBJ2-7 and V is TRBV5-8; D ambiguous. The CDR3: CASSLASGYEQYF. In nucleotides, the CDR3 is TGTGCCAGCAGCTTGGCTAGTGGATACGAGCAGTACTTC. The variable domain in full, with the rest retrieved from reference TRBV5-8 and TRBJ2-7, is EAGVTQSPTHLIKTRGQQATLRCSPISGHTSVYWYQQALGLGLQFLLWYDEGEERNRGNFPPRFSGRQFPNYSSELNVNALELEDSALYLCASSLASGYEQYFGPGTRLTVT.